The clone carrying this T cell receptor (beta chain) came up a few times. Its specificity is not known. The data derive from a study of cytomegalovirus exposure and HLA in healthy donors. Overall study findings and caveats: In terms of immune exposure information, only CMV serostatus was available.

The primer mix had 60 Vbeta and 13 Jbeta primers. The protocol was immunoSEQ multiplex PCR, while the TCRdb copy is restricted to in-frame clones and leaves out a portion. The sample lists 140,000 to 150,000 clones, less than 10% occurring once. The CDR3 sequence is 15 residues long. CDR1 and CDR2 from the germline V gene are LNHDA and SQIVND (reference sequence). With V trimmed by 6 bases and J by 8 bases, 8 bases remained unmatched. The sequencing input was PBMCs. This TCR was sampled from a man over 45 in good health and CMV-seronegative. The chain uses TRBV19 and TRBJ2-1, with 12 nucleotides matching TRBD2. The CDR3 sequence: CASRPLAGGRDEQFF. In DNA form, the CDR3 reads TGTGCCAGTAGGCCCCTAGCGGGAGGGCGGGATGAGCAGTTCTTC.